This T cell receptor beta chain comes out of a study of blood T cell repertoires in COVID-19. Germline V gene lookup returns CDR1 SGHDT and CDR2 YYEEEE. This CDR3 contains 15 residues. The V and J ends lost 5 bases and 7 bases respectively, with 16 bases between them. Data came from immunoSEQ multiplex PCR; TCRdb stores just in-frame clones and leaves some out. Seen here are 280,000 or so clones, 75% to 90% observed once, and the top ten hold under 15%. The rearrangement uses TRBV5-6 and TRBJ1-6; D is possibly TRBD1 (6 bases). This receptor was obtained from a woman aged 60-75 years with acute or convalescent COVID-19. Sample: peripheral blood. The CDR3 is CASRHRQASNSPLHF. The CDR3 DNA sequence: TGTGCCAGCAGACATAGACAGGCGAGCAATTCACCCCTCCACTTT.